The 31 T cell receptor beta chains below all came from one sample that was sequenced in a study of blood T cell repertoires in COVID-19. Using immunoSEQ multiplex PCR, the repertoire was profiled, and TCRdb retains in-frame clones only, with some absent. Among roughly 96,000 clones listed, roughly four fifths were seen once. The material sequenced was peripheral blood. The receptors were sampled from a man aged 55 to 70 with acute or convalescent COVID-19.

The rearrangement links TRBV7-3 to TRBJ2-7; the match to TRBD2 covers 9 bases. Germline V gene lookup returns CDR1 SGHTA and CDR2 FQGTGA. Trimming took 3 bases from V and 0 from J; bases not matched to a gene: 3. This CDR3 is 15 amino acids long. CDR3 sequence: CASSLSGGTSYEQYF. In DNA form, the CDR3 reads TGTGCCAGCAGCTTGAGCGGGGGGACCTCCTACGAGCAGTACTTC.

Only a few counts were recorded for this clone. The chain links TRBV29-1 to TRBJ1-1; 7 bases align to TRBD1. Looked up from germline, CDR1 is SQVTM and CDR2 is ANQGSEA. The junction had 2 bases not matched to a gene; V was cut back by 7 bases and J by 0 bases. The CDR3 extends over 12 amino acids. The CDR3: CSGGQMNTEAFF. CDR3 sequence (DNA): TGCAGCGGGGGACAGATGAACACTGAAGCTTTCTTT.

This sequence joins TRBV6-5 and TRBJ2-7; 8 bases are a match to TRBD2. This CDR3 comprises 13 residues. CDR1 is MNHEY and CDR2 is SVGAGI in the germline V gene. V lost 7 bases and J lost 3; bases outside the gene matches: 5. The CDR3 reads CASTMSGSYEQYV. CDR3 DNA: TGTGCCAGCACTATGAGCGGGAGCTACGAGCAGTACGTC.

The rearrangement uses TRBV5-6 and TRBJ1-5; D is unclear. This CDR3 spans 12 amino acids. Trimming removed 1 base at V and 5 bases at J, with 4 bases between. CDR1 and CDR2 (germline): SGHDT, YYEEEE. The CDR3: CASSLLDQPQHF. CDR3 coding DNA: TGTGCCAGCAGCTTGTTAGATCAGCCCCAGCATTTT.

The chain combines TRBV3-1 (or the pseudogene TRBV3-2) with TRBJ1-1, with D unresolved. This CDR3 region has 13 residues. The V gene lost 3 bases and the J gene lost 5 bases, with 10 bases spanning the gap. CDR1 and CDR2 from the germline V gene are LGHDT and YNNKEL (reference sequence). The CDR3 loop reads CASSHEGGTEAFF. For the CDR3, the DNA is TGTGCCAGCAGCCACGAGGGAGGGACTGAAGCTTTCTTT.

The chain links TRBV5-1 to TRBJ2-1; D is unclear. V dropped 0 bases and J dropped 7 bases, with 14 bases sitting between them. This CDR3 spans 15 amino acids. Per the germline V gene, CDR1 is SGHRS and CDR2 is YFSETQ. CDR3 DNA: TGCGCCAGCAGCTTGGGGCTCCTCTCCTTGAATGAGCAGTTCTTC. It is translated as CASSLGLLSLNEQFF. The complete variable domain, with remaining parts taken from reference TRBV5-1 and TRBJ2-1, reads KAGVTQTPRYLIKTRGQQVTLSCSPISGHRSVSWYQQTPGQGLQFLFEYFSETQRNKGNFPGRFSGRQFSNSRSEMNVSTLELGDSALYLCASSLGLLSLNEQFFGPGTRLTVL.

The chain couples TRBV7-9 to TRBJ2-7; maybe TRBD1 (5 bases). The V gene's germline CDR1 is SEHNR and CDR2 FQNEAQ (reference sequence). The CDR3 extends over 14 amino acids. Between the trimmed V and J ends, which lost 1 base and 2 bases, there was a span of 9 bases. DNA for the CDR3: TGTGCCAGCAGCTTAGGGGGCATGCCCTACGAGCAGTACTTC. Its translation: CASSLGGMPYEQYF. The complete variable domain, with remaining parts taken from reference TRBV7-9 and TRBJ2-7, reads DTGVSQNPRHKITKRGQNVTFRCDPISEHNRLYWYRQTLGQGPEFLTYFQNEAQLEKSRLLSDRFSAERPKGSFSTLEIQRTEQGDSAMYLCASSLGGMPYEQYFGPGTRLTVT.

The chain carries TRBV19 and TRBJ2-1; 8 bases match TRBD2. The germline CDR1 and CDR2 sequences are LNHDA and SQIVND (reference sequence). V lost 4 bases to trimming and J lost 6 bases; unmatched junction nucleotides: 5. CDR3 length: 14 residues. As DNA, the CDR3 is TGTGCCAGTAGTAGCGGGAGGACCCCCAATGAGCAGTTCTTC. It specifies CASSSGRTPNEQFF.

Here the CDR3 reads CASRPGTGNTEAFF. The CDR3 nucleotides are TGTGCCAGCAGGCCCGGGACAGGGAACACTGAAGCTTTCTTT. The rearrangement uses TRBV28 and TRBJ1-1, with TRBD1 matching 8 bases. CDR1 is MDHEN and CDR2 is SYDVKM in the germline V gene. With V trimmed by 6 bases and J by 1 base, 4 bases remained unmatched. This CDR3 is built from 14 residues.

This chain uses TRBV3-1 (or the pseudogene TRBV3-2) with TRBJ1-2; TRBD1 is a possible D gene (6 bases). This CDR3 has 14 amino acids. CDR1 and CDR2 (germline): LGHDT, YNNKEL (reference sequence). The V gene lost 2 bases and the J gene lost 4 bases, with 11 bases spanning the gap. Here the CDR3 reads CASSQQGNGYGYTF. The CDR3, as DNA: TGTGCCAGCAGCCAACAGGGGAACGGCTATGGCTACACCTTC.

V gene TRBV10-1 combines with J gene TRBJ2-5, with D maybe TRBD1 (5 bases). The CDR3 is made up of 13 amino acids. V lost 5 bases, J lost 1 base, and 8 bases lay in between. CDR1 and CDR2 from the germline V gene are WNHNN and SYGVQD (reference sequence). DNA of the CDR3: TGCGCCAGCAGTCTTGACAGCCAAGAGACCCAGTACTTC. The encoded protein is CASSLDSQETQYF.

The chain joins TRBV24-1 to TRBJ2-3; no clear D. Germline V gives CDR1 KGHDR, CDR2 SFDVKD. Trimming left V 3 bases short and J 0 bases short, with 6 bases between. The CDR3 totals 14 residues. The CDR3 sequence is CATSDPSSTDTQYF. CDR3 bases: TGTGCCACCAGTGATCCTTCTAGCACAGATACGCAGTATTTT.

This clone was recorded only once. The sample holds other DNA sequences that translate to the same CDR3. This chain joins TRBV11-2 and TRBJ1-5; D remains ambiguous. V lost 0 bases, J lost 4 bases, and 4 bases lay in between. CDR1 and CDR2 from the germline V gene are SGHAT and FQNNGV. The CDR3 sequence is 13 residues long. The CDR3 protein is CASSLDRNQPQHF. In nucleotides, the CDR3 is TGTGCCAGCAGCTTAGACAGGAATCAGCCCCAGCATTTT.

This clone was counted once. The chain is built from TRBV9 and TRBJ2-3, with 11 bases identical to TRBD2. V lost 3 bases to trimming and J lost 3 bases; unmatched junction nucleotides: 3. The CDR3 is 15 residues long. The germline V gene has CDR1 SGDLS and CDR2 YYNGEE. The CDR3 here is CASSDSGRGTDTQYF. CDR3 bases: TGTGCCAGCAGCGATAGCGGGAGGGGGACAGATACGCAGTATTTT.

The sample holds one count of this clone. The chain links TRBV5-1 to TRBJ1-4; weak D call: TRBD1 (6 bases). The ends were cut back, 4 bases at V and 4 bases at J, with 14 bases in the middle. The CDR3 length is 15 residues. Germline values: CDR1 SGHRS, CDR2 YFSETQ. The CDR3 nucleotides read TGCGCCAGCAGCCAACAGGGCGCCCTTAATGAAAAACTGTTTTTT. Translation: CASSQQGALNEKLFF.

The chain combines TRBV6-2 or TRBV6-3 with TRBJ1-1; D not certain. Germline CDR1 is MNHEY and CDR2 is SVGEGT. Deletions cut 4 bases from V and 5 bases from J, with 11 bases between. This CDR3 has 13 amino acids. CDR3 DNA sequence: TGTGCCAGCAGTTCTCACCGGGGAACTGAAGCTTTCTTT. It encodes CASSSHRGTEAFF.

This sequence joins TRBV7-2 and TRBJ1-2; D is possibly TRBD1 (5 bases). CDR3 size: 15 residues. The ends were cut back, 1 base at V and 8 bases at J, with 17 bases in the middle. The germline V gene has CDR1 SGHTA and CDR2 FQGNSA. For the CDR3, the DNA is TGTGCCAGCAGCTTAGGGGCGGGGCAGGTACTCGGCTACACCTTC. It is translated as CASSLGAGQVLGYTF.

J is TRBJ1-5 and V is TRBV5-4; D not certain. CDR1 is SGHNT and CDR2 is YYREEE in the germline V gene (reference sequence). Trimming cost V 0 bases and J 4 bases, with 11 bases left between them. The length of the CDR3 is 15 residues. This CDR3 is CASSLGRGENQPQHF. The CDR3 region has the DNA TGTGCCAGCAGCTTGGGGCGCGGGGAAAATCAGCCCCAGCATTTT.

J is TRBJ1-5 and V is TRBV6-5; D might be TRBD1 (6 bases). CDR3 length equals 14 residues. Germline V gene lookup returns CDR1 MNHEY and CDR2 SVGAGI. Trimming pared 2 bases from V and 4 bases from J, leaving 9 bases between. The CDR3 loop is CASSYNRENQPQHF. In DNA form, the CDR3 reads TGTGCCAGCAGTTACAACAGGGAAAATCAGCCCCAGCATTTT.

The chain uses TRBV4-2 and TRBJ1-1, with 7 bases lining up with TRBD1. This CDR3 is 16 amino acids long. V trimming: 0 bases; J trimming: 4 bases; junction bases outside the gene matches: 8. The germline gives CDR1 LGHNA, CDR2 YNFKEQ. The CDR3 nucleotides read TGTGCCAGCAGCCAAGAAGGGCGATCAGGGGGCACTGAAGCTTTCTTT. It specifies CASSQEGRSGGTEAFF.

The chain links TRBV10-3 to TRBJ1-5; 8 bases are a match to TRBD1. The CDR3 sequence is 13 residues long. Germline V gene sequence: CDR1 ENHRY, CDR2 SYGVKD. Trimming took 6 bases from V and 7 from J; bases not matched to a gene: 5. The CDR3 DNA reads TGTGCCATCAGGACAGGGGAGGGACAGCCCCAGCATTTT. It codes for CAIRTGEGQPQHF.

V is TRBV6-5 and J is TRBJ1-4; a weak D match, TRBD1 (5 bases). Deletions cut 0 bases from V and 3 bases from J, with 8 bases between. The germline CDR1 and CDR2 sequences are MNHEY and SVGAGI. The CDR3 has 15 amino acids. The CDR3 region is CASSYSGGANEKLFF. CDR3 sequence (DNA): TGTGCCAGCAGTTACTCGGGGGGAGCTAATGAAAAACTGTTTTTT.

The J gene is TRBJ1-2, the V gene TRBV4-1, with D tentatively TRBD1 (6 bases). This CDR3 is built from 12 residues. Germline loops: CDR1 MGHRA, CDR2 YSYEKL. V was shortened by 4 bases and J by 8 bases, with 11 bases between the two germline ends. For the CDR3, the DNA is TGCGCCAGCAGCCCTCAGGGGTTCGGCTACACCTTC. Translated, it gives CASSPQGFGYTF.

This clone was counted between two and nine times. The chain is built from TRBV6-5 and TRBJ2-2; 8 bases match TRBD1. Losses at the gene ends were 4 bases for V and 0 bases for J; bases not matched to a gene: 4. The CDR3 extends over 16 amino acids. Germline V gives CDR1 MNHEY, CDR2 SVGAGI. The CDR3 here is CASSLLQGANTGELFF. CDR3 nucleotide sequence: TGTGCCAGCAGTTTACTACAGGGGGCGAACACCGGGGAGCTGTTTTTT.

The chain recombines TRBV5-4 with TRBJ1-3; no clear D. The CDR3 loop spans 13 amino acids. V was clipped by 6 bases and J by 2 bases, with 9 bases between them. Germline V lookup: CDR1 SGHNT, CDR2 YYREEE (reference sequence). The CDR3 DNA reads as TGTGCCAGCACTACCGAGGCTGGAAACACCATATATTTT. This encodes CASTTEAGNTIYF.

The CDR3 here is CASSLLAGSDTQYF. For the CDR3, the DNA is TGCGCCAGCAGCTTGTTGGCAGGCTCAGATACGCAGTATTTT. The chain joins TRBV5-1 to TRBJ2-3; no definite D call. The CDR3 contains 14 residues. CDR1 and CDR2 (germline): SGHRS, YFSETQ. V was shortened by 1 base and J by 4 bases, with 10 bases between the two germline ends.

The V and J genes are TRBV18 and TRBJ1-1; maybe TRBD1 (6 bases). The germline V gene encodes CDR1 KGHSH and CDR2 LQKENI. Trimming took off 2 bases at V and 2 bases at J, with 12 bases between the two ends. The CDR3 has 15 amino acids. CDR3 sequence reads: CASSPTGKRNTEAFF. For the CDR3, the DNA is TGTGCCAGCTCACCAACAGGGAAAAGAAACACTGAAGCTTTCTTT. The whole variable domain, filled in from reference TRBV18 and TRBJ1-1, reads NAGVMQNPRHLVRRRGQEARLRCSPMKGHSHVYWYRQLPEEGLKFMVYLQKENIIDESGMPKERFSAEFPKEGPSILRIQQVVRGDSAAYFCASSPTGKRNTEAFFGQGTRLTVV.

This clone showed up just once. V and J are TRBV5-1 and TRBJ2-3; possibly TRBD1 for D (5 bases). The CDR3 extends over 17 amino acids. The V gene's germline CDR1 is SGHRS and CDR2 YFSETQ. Trimming took 1 base from V and 1 from J, leaving 16 bases between them. The CDR3 loop is CASSLRGSQFGTDTQYF. CDR3 bases: TGCGCCAGCAGCTTGAGGGGCTCCCAATTCGGCACAGATACGCAGTATTTT.

This clone appeared many times. The V gene is TRBV4-1, the J gene TRBJ1-2; 8 bases match TRBD1. V trimming: 3 bases; J trimming: 5 bases; junction bases outside the gene matches: 14. The germline V gene has CDR1 MGHRA and CDR2 YSYEKL. This CDR3 has 17 amino acids. The CDR3 nucleotides read TGCGCCAGCAGCCAGCCCGACAGGGGCCGGGGGGTTTATGGCTACACCTTC. Its protein product is CASSQPDRGRGVYGYTF.

This chain uses TRBV5-6 with TRBJ1-2, with D tentatively TRBD1 (6 bases). From germline, CDR1 is SGHDT and CDR2 YYEEEE. CDR3 length: 15 amino acids. V lost 0 bases to trimming and J lost 7 bases, with 16 bases between them. The CDR3 DNA is TGTGCCAGCAGCTTGGTGGGCTCAGGGGCAAGTGGCTACACCTTC. This sequence encodes CASSLVGSGASGYTF.

The chain has TRBV6-5 and TRBJ2-7, with D possibly matching TRBD1 (6 bases). V was cut by 10 bases and J by 0 bases, with 19 bases left in between. The CDR3 is 15 amino acids. Per the germline V gene, CDR1 is MNHEY and CDR2 is SVGAGI. This CDR3 is CATLLQGLPSYEQYV. CDR3 sequence (DNA): TGTGCCACCCTCCTCCAGGGGCTACCCTCCTACGAGCAGTACGTC.